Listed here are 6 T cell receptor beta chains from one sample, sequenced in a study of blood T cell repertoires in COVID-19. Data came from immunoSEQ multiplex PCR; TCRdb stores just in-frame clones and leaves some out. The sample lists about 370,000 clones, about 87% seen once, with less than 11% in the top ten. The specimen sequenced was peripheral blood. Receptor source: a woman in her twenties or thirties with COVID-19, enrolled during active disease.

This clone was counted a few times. CDR3: CASSSDTGELFF. The CDR3 DNA is TGTGCCAGCAGCTCGGACACCGGGGAGCTGTTTTTT. The chain joins TRBV7-9 to TRBJ2-2, with D uncertain. The germline gives CDR1 SEHNR, CDR2 FQNEAQ (reference sequence). V gave up 4 bases and J gave up 3 bases, with 3 bases separating them. The CDR3 loop spans 12 amino acids.

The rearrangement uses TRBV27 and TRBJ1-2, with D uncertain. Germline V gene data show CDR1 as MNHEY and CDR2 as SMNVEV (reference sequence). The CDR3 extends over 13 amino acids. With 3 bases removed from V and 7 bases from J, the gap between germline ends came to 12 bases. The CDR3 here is CASSFSRFFGYTF. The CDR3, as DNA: TGTGCCAGCAGTTTTTCCCGGTTTTTTGGCTACACCTTC.

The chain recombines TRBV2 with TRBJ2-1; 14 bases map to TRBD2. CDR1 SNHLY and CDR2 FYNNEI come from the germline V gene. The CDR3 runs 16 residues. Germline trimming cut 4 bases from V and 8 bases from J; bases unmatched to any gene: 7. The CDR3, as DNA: TGTGCCAGCAGTGGAGTTGGACTAGCGGGAGGCCATGAGCAGTTCTTC. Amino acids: CASSGVGLAGGHEQFF.

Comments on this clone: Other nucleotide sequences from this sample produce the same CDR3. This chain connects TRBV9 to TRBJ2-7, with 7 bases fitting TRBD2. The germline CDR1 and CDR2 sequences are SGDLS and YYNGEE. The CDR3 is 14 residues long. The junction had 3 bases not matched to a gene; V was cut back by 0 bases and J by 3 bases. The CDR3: CASSVGGEGYEQYF. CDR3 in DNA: TGTGCCAGCAGCGTAGGAGGGGAGGGCTACGAGCAGTACTTC.

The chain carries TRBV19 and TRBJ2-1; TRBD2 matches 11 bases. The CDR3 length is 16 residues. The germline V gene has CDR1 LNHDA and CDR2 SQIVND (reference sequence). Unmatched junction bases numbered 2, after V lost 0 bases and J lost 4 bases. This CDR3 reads CASSIDPSGGYNEQFF. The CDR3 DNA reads TGTGCCAGTAGTATAGATCCTAGCGGGGGGTACAATGAGCAGTTCTTC. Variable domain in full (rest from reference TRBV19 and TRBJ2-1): DGGITQSPKYLFRKEGQNVTLSCEQNLNHDAMYWYRQDPGQGLRLIYYSQIVNDFQKGDIAEGYSVSREKKESFPLTVTSAQKNPTAFYLCASSIDPSGGYNEQFFGPGTRLTVL.

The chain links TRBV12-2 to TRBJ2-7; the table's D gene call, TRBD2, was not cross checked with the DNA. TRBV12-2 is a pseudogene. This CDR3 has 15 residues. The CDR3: CASRSSIAPAYEQYF. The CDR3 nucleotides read TGTGCAAGTCGCTCCTCTATAGCGCCCGCCTACGAGCAGTACTTC.